These 13 T cell receptor beta chains originate from one sample sequenced in a study of shared clonotypes between healthy human individuals. Here immunoSEQ multiplex PCR was the method, and the copy in TCRdb shows in-frame clones only, minus some. In the table there are some 2,000,000 clones, more than 90% of which are singletons. The sequencing input was naive CD4+ T cells sorted from blood. The sample's subset: CD45RA+ positively selected. These receptors were obtained from a man aged 18 to 29 in good health.

This chain uses TRBV28 with TRBJ1-2, with D hard to call. Germline values: CDR1 MDHEN, CDR2 SYDVKM. Trimming removed 2 bases at V and 8 bases at J, with 24 bases between. The CDR3 is 17 residues long. This chain's CDR3 is CASSLGSTSVISGGYTF. The CDR3 coding sequence is TGTGCCAGCAGTTTAGGCTCTACCTCGGTCATTTCTGGGGGCTACACCTTC.

The genes are TRBV6-6 and TRBJ1-3, with D perhaps matching TRBD1 (6 bases). The germline gives CDR1 MNHNY, CDR2 SVGAGI (reference sequence). The CDR3 loop spans 15 amino acids. V was cut by 6 bases and J by 4 bases, with 16 bases left in between. The CDR3 region is CASSNGGAYGNTIYF. The DNA of the CDR3 is TGTGCCAGCAGCAACGGGGGGGCGTACGGAAACACCATATATTTT.

The rearrangement joins TRBV21-1 to TRBJ1-1. TRBV21-1 is marked as a pseudogene. The CDR3 has 12 amino acids. Here the CDR3 DNA reads TGTGCCAGCCCCTCATTAGGCACTGAAGCTTTCTTT. Protein: CASPSLGTEAFF.

As regards this clone: As the CDR3 is not closed by the conserved phenylalanine or tryptophan, this likely results from a read error. The CDR3 loop is CASSVRGSPLHL. DNA for the CDR3: TGTGCCAGCAGTGTGAGGGGTTCACCCCTCCACTTG. V gene TRBV6-1 combines with J gene TRBJ1-6; weak D call: TRBD1 (5 bases). Germline V gene data show CDR1 as MNHNS and CDR2 as SASEGT. There are 12 residues in the CDR3. The germline V and J ends were trimmed by 4 bases and 9 bases, with 7 bases remaining between them.

In DNA, the CDR3 is TGTGCCAGCAGTATTGGCTGGACAGGTCCATCAGAGCAGTACTTC. This gives the protein CASSIGWTGPSEQYF. The chain couples TRBV5-8 to TRBJ2-7; the match to TRBD1 covers 7 bases. This CDR3 contains 15 residues. CDR1 is SGHTS, CDR2 YDEGEE, per germline. The trim removed 5 bases at V and 7 bases at J, leaving 15 bases unmatched.

This chain connects TRBV5-1 to TRBJ1-6; 9 positions agree with TRBD1. V was pared by 2 bases and J by 10 bases, with 10 bases of the junction left unmatched. Germline V CDR1 and CDR2: SGHRS, YFSETQ. The CDR3 contains 16 residues. The DNA of the CDR3 is TGCGCCAGCAGCTTAACTTATGGACAGGGGAACTCACCCCTCCACTTT. It specifies CASSLTYGQGNSPLHF.

The chain links TRBV28 to TRBJ1-4, with TRBD1 matching over 10 bases. The germline V gene has CDR1 MDHEN and CDR2 SYDVKM. The junction had 9 bases not matched to a gene; V was cut back by 6 bases and J by 8 bases. This CDR3 spans 15 amino acids. The CDR3 is CASRLGTGDREKLFF. CDR3 nucleotides: TGTGCCAGCAGATTGGGGACAGGGGACCGCGAAAAACTGTTTTTT.

The chain recombines TRBV30 with TRBJ1-5; TRBD1 is a possible D gene (5 bases). The V gene lost 2 bases and the J gene lost 4 bases, with 12 bases spanning the gap. The CDR3 has 14 residues. Germline values: CDR1 GTSNPN, CDR2 SVGIG (reference sequence). DNA for the CDR3: TGTGCCTGGAGTCCAGGGACTTCAAATCAGCCCCAGCATTTT. It is translated as CAWSPGTSNQPQHF.

Note on this clone: Other DNA variants within this sample encode the same CDR3. V is TRBV27 and J is TRBJ2-7; D is undetermined. The CDR3 covers 13 residues. Trimming shortened V by 3 bases and J by 2 bases, and 8 bases separated the two germline ends. Germline CDR1 MNHEY, CDR2 SMNVEV (reference sequence). CDR3 bases: TGTGCCAGCAGTTTGCGTGAGACCTACGAGCAGTACTTC. Translating it yields CASSLRETYEQYF.

This chain joins TRBV7-2 and TRBJ2-5; 7 bases fit TRBD2. This CDR3 has 14 residues. Germline-derived CDR1 and CDR2 are SGHTA and FQGNSA. The V and J ends lost 5 bases and 1 base, in that order; junction bases with no gene match: 4. The CDR3 coding sequence is TGTGCCAGCAGCAAGCGGGGCATCCAAGAGACCCAGTACTTC. Its translation: CASSKRGIQETQYF. The complete variable domain, with remaining parts taken from reference TRBV7-2 and TRBJ2-5, reads GAGVSQSPSNKVTEKGKDVELRCDPISGHTALYWYRQSLGQGLEFLIYFQGNSAPDKSGLPSDRFSAERTGGSVSTLTIQRTQQEDSAVYLCASSKRGIQETQYFGPGTRLLVL.

Comments on this clone: The same CDR3 can be traced to other DNA sequences in this sample. The rearrangement joins TRBV6-1 to TRBJ1-5; no clear D. V was pared by 3 bases and J by 2 bases, with 5 bases between. The CDR3 has 13 amino acids. Germline lookup yields CDR1 MNHNS and CDR2 SASEGT. The chain's CDR3 is CASSDEGNQPQHF. The CDR3, as DNA: TGTGCCAGCAGTGACGAGGGCAATCAGCCCCAGCATTTT.

A note on this clone: This sample includes further DNA sequences coding for the same CDR3. The chain couples TRBV4-2 to TRBJ1-5, with D possibly matching TRBD1 (5 bases). The germline gives CDR1 LGHNA, CDR2 YNFKEQ. Deletions cut 0 bases from V and 4 bases from J, with 7 bases between. CDR3 length: 14 amino acids. CDR3 sequence: CASSQEGGNQPQHF. As DNA, the CDR3 is TGTGCCAGCAGCCAAGAGGGGGGGAATCAGCCCCAGCATTTT.

The CDR3, as DNA: TGTGCCAGCAGTTCCTACACCGGGGGACTGAACACTGAAGCTTTCTTT. It codes for CASSSYTGGLNTEAFF. The chain joins TRBV13 to TRBJ1-1; a weak D match, TRBD1 (5 bases). This CDR3 region has 16 residues. V shed 6 bases and J shed 0 bases, with 17 bases lying between them. Germline V lookup: CDR1 PRHDT, CDR2 FYEKMQ (reference sequence).